This T cell receptor (beta chain) was sequenced for a study of T cell repertoires in cytomegalovirus infection. Study in general: Indications came from public TCR beta signatures; they pointed to CMV infection and to a matching HLA type.

Of note for this clonotype: Its matching antigen is unknown.

TCRdb processed the reads anew with MiXCR; each CDR3 protein has one entry. The data show about 340,000 distinct CDR3 sequences, 25% to 30% seen once. The V end lost 1 base, the J end lost 3 bases, and 9 bases lay between the germline ends. This CDR3 region has 14 residues. Germline values: CDR1 SGHDN, CDR2 FVKESK. The sample here was cultured PBMCs, taken from culture after CMV antigen stimulation. The TCR originated in a human donor in good health (CMV status not recorded). Some clones in this sample may be carry-over from other donors' samples. The genes are TRBV14 and TRBJ1-2, with D hard to call. CDR3 protein: CASSQANRYYGYTF. As DNA, the CDR3 is TGTGCCAGCAGCCAAGCTAACAGATACTATGGCTACACCTTC.